A single sample is the source of the 21 T cell receptor beta chains below, sequenced in a study of T cell clusters in autoimmune cytopenias. One tube held mixed TRB-A and TRB-B primer pools for touch-down PCR. From its re-call of the multiplex PCR reads, TCRdb lists each CDR3 protein once, without DNA. Recorded for this sample: approximately 3,000 distinct CDR3 sequences. TRB amplification used around 0.25 ug of peripheral blood genomic DNA. The same data also contributed to another study, on T cell repertoires in aging, cancer and after chemotherapy.

Source material: peripheral blood. The origin of the receptors is a human donor in good health.

Its frequency marks this clonotype as medium-sized. The chain is built from TRBV19 and TRBJ1-2; lacking DNA, the TRBD1 call made by TCRdb goes unchecked. Germline V lookup: CDR1 LNHDA, CDR2 SQIVND (reference sequence). The CDR3 covers 13 residues. This CDR3 is CASSPQGFYGYTF.

Judged by frequency, this clonotype is large. The chain links TRBV11-1 to TRBJ2-1; TCRdb designates TRBD2, a call that cannot be tested without DNA. Germline assignment: CDR1 SGHAT and CDR2 FQDESV (reference sequence). CDR3 length equals 12 residues. The CDR3 loop is CASSRLPNEQFF.

This rearrangement joins TRBV20-1 to TRBJ1-5; the D call of TRBD1 rests on TCRdb alone, since no DNA is present to check it. Germline loops: CDR1 DFQATT, CDR2 SNEGSKA (reference sequence). The CDR3 length is 13 residues. The CDR3 sequence is CSARTGEGQPQHF.

The rearrangement links TRBV20-1 to TRBJ1-1. The CDR3 is 15 residues long. In germline, CDR1 is DFQATT, CDR2 SNEGSKA (reference sequence). CDR3 loop: CSARAEAHSPTEAFF.

This clonotype is labeled medium-sized based on frequency. The V and J genes are TRBV6-6 and TRBJ2-3. The CDR3 is 15 residues long. Germline CDR1 MNHNY, CDR2 SVGAGI (reference sequence). This CDR3 reads CASSDYPLNTDTQYF.

The chain combines TRBV7-9 with TRBJ2-1; lacking DNA, the TRBD1 call made by TCRdb goes unchecked. Per the germline V gene, CDR1 is SEHNR and CDR2 is FQNEAQ (reference sequence). The CDR3 length is 20 residues. The CDR3 here is CASSPRSRGTQGSSYNEQFF.

CDR3 sequence: CASSPTSGLYEQYF. This rearrangement joins TRBV5-1 to TRBJ2-7; absent DNA, TCRdb's TRBD2 call cannot be checked. In germline, CDR1 is SGHRS, CDR2 YFSETQ. This CDR3 comprises 14 residues.

The chain combines TRBV12-3 or TRBV12-4 with TRBJ2-7. The CDR3 loop spans 12 amino acids. CDR3 residues: CASRFRGHEQYF.

This clonotype registers medium-sized by frequency. The chain joins TRBV19 to TRBJ2-3. Germline V lookup: CDR1 LNHDA, CDR2 SQIVND (reference sequence). This CDR3 comprises 11 residues. The CDR3 loop is CASRVVDTQYF. Variable domain in full (rest from reference TRBV19 and TRBJ2-3): DGGITQSPKYLFRKEGQNVTLSCEQNLNHDAMYWYRQDPGQGLRLIYYSQIVNDFQKGDIAEGYSVSREKKESFPLTVTSAQKNPTAFYLCASRVVDTQYFGPGTRLTVL.

The gene calls are TRBV14 and TRBJ2-7. The length of the CDR3 is 13 residues. Germline CDR1 is SGHDN and CDR2 is FVKESK. CDR3 sequence reads: CASSQDNGYEQYF.

Judged by frequency, this clonotype is medium-sized (0.01 to 0.1%). The V gene is TRBV6-5, the J gene TRBJ1-1; the D call from TCRdb, TRBD1, cannot be confirmed without DNA. The CDR3 spans 17 residues. Looked up from germline, CDR1 is MNHEY and CDR2 is SVGAGI. This chain's CDR3 is CASSYSMSRGLNTEAFF.

Considering frequency, this clonotype is medium-sized. The gene calls are TRBV18 and TRBJ1-4. This CDR3 comprises 16 residues. Germline lookup yields CDR1 KGHSH and CDR2 LQKENI. This CDR3 is CASSPLSGTTNEKLFF.

This clonotype is called medium-sized (0.01 to 0.1%) based on its frequency. V and J are TRBV6-2 or TRBV6-3 and TRBJ2-7; with no DNA, the TCRdb D assignment of TRBD1 cannot be verified. The germline V gene has CDR1 MNHEY and CDR2 SVGEGT. This CDR3 spans 13 amino acids. The chain's CDR3 is CAIAPLRAHEQYF.

Judged by frequency, this clonotype is medium-sized. The V gene is TRBV19, the J gene TRBJ1-2. Germline assignment: CDR1 LNHDA and CDR2 SQIVND (reference sequence). The CDR3 is made up of 14 amino acids. The CDR3 loop reads CASSVTGTRGGYTF.

This clonotype ranks as medium-sized in terms of frequency. V is TRBV5-4 and J is TRBJ2-7; with no DNA, the TCRdb D assignment of TRBD1 cannot be verified. Germline V gene data show CDR1 as SGHNT and CDR2 as YYREEE (reference sequence). The CDR3 length is 13 residues. CDR3 in amino acids: CASSPRQGQEQYF.

This clonotype registers medium-sized by frequency. The chain uses TRBV19 and TRBJ1-5; TCRdb designates TRBD1, a call that cannot be tested without DNA. The CDR3 covers 12 residues. From germline, CDR1 is LNHDA and CDR2 SQIVND (reference sequence). This CDR3 is CASSRGDQPQHF.

Considering frequency, this clonotype is medium-sized. The chain carries TRBV6-1 and TRBJ2-2; TCRdb picks TRBD1, but there is no DNA to check that call. This CDR3 region has 16 residues. Per the germline V gene, CDR1 is MNHNS and CDR2 is SASEGT. The CDR3 loop reads CASSQRQYGKPGELFF.

V usage is TRBV6-6 and J usage is TRBJ1-1; TCRdb indicates TRBD1, and absent DNA this call remains unverified. CDR3 length: 14 residues. Germline V lookup: CDR1 MNHNY, CDR2 SVGAGI (reference sequence). Here the CDR3 reads CASRPTGMNTEAFF.

The gene calls are TRBV19 and TRBJ1-5; TCRdb proposes TRBD1, but this gene call is untestable without DNA. CDR3 size: 14 residues. The V gene's germline CDR1 is LNHDA and CDR2 SQIVND (reference sequence). The CDR3: CASWYRGSNQPQHF.

According to its frequency, this clonotype is medium-sized (0.01 to 0.1%). This chain links TRBV5-5 with TRBJ2-2. This CDR3 contains 12 residues. CDR1 and CDR2 (germline): SGHKS, YYEKEE (reference sequence). CDR3: CASSKSTGELFF.

The chain's CDR3 is CSATSGVNAGEQYF. The gene calls are TRBV20-1 and TRBJ2-7; TCRdb's assignment of TRBD1 cannot be checked, as there is no DNA. The CDR3 sequence is 14 residues long. Germline CDR1 and CDR2: DFQATT and SNEGSKA (reference sequence).